This T cell receptor beta chain was captured in a study of CD4 and CD8 cells across lung adenocarcinoma regions (dated by TCRdb to about 2018). Background on the whole study: The study examined intratumor heterogeneity of the T cell receptor repertoire by comparing tumor centers with tumor margins.

Patients with localized lung adenocarcinoma, a subtype of non-small cell lung cancer, were used as donors. These samples came from the centers of localized lung adenocarcinomas. For TCR repertoire analysis, CD8+ T cells from tumor tissue were profiled apart from CD4+ T cells. The junction carries 12 bases between V and J, which are trimmed by 0 bases and 3 bases respectively. The CDR3 runs 16 residues from the cysteine to the phenylalanine. Only the CDR3 part of the read is kept: 48 bases, read in frame from the first base. Looking up the germline V gene yields CDR1 MNHEY and CDR2 SVGAGI. The library was built by means of PCR. The instrument was a HiSeq X Ten. In-frame beta chains were kept once TCRdb had trimmed the public reads at Q25 with fastp and called clones with MiXCR. Every distinct CDR3 protein forms one entry, paired with its most common genes and DNA. Within this sample are about 7,500 distinct CDR3 sequences, with more than 45% of them counted one time only. The ten top clones hold 97% of the sample.

As to this clonotype: This clone's antigen is unknown. Per-base quality was not reported, and no clone a single base away is much larger than it.

The source material was CD8+ T cells from the center of a lung tumor. Explained via the paper, the cell subset or site label denotes: tumor center region. The rearranged chain carries TRBV6-5 and TRBJ2-1; TRBD2 is a possible D gene, resting on 6 matching bases. The receptor was derived from a male donor with lung adenocarcinoma. The CD4 and CD8 labels of this study may be unreliable. The base sequence is TGTGCCAGCAGTTACTCGATGGTAGCGGACTACAATGAGCAGTTCTTC. This codes for CASSYSMVADYNEQFF.